This TCR beta chain is drawn from a study of yellow fever vaccine responses in identical twins. The study's findings and limits: Twin vaccine T cell responses reportedly seemed partly convergent, partly personalized.

TCRdb re-called the RT-PCR reads through MiXCR, storing one row per CDR3 protein. Of 12,000 or so distinct CDR3 sequences in the sample, just under 85% were seen once. A remark on this clonotype: The antigen is not known.

Trimming cost V 1 base and J 9 bases, with 13 bases left between them. Germline V gene lookup returns CDR1 SGHNT and CDR2 YENEEA. CDR3 size: 14 residues. This TCR was sampled from a woman aged 18-29 years who received the yellow fever vaccine. The chain combines TRBV11-3 with TRBJ2-1, with D perhaps TRBD2 (5 bases). The source was T cells from blood (PBMCs), unsorted or a sorted subset (not recorded which), collected before or after yellow fever vaccination (not recorded which). The CDR3 loop is CASSLVPPGSEQFF. DNA for the CDR3: TGTGCCAGCAGCTTAGTTCCCCCGGGGAGTGAGCAGTTCTTC.